Listed here are 28 T cell receptor beta chains from one sample, sequenced in a study of blood T cell repertoires in COVID-19. Method: immunoSEQ multiplex PCR; TCRdb's copy keeps in-frame clones and lacks some. The sample yields some 80,000 clones, 75% to 90% seen once. Sequences were obtained from peripheral blood. These receptors were collected from a human donor in a cohort sampled during active COVID-19.

This chain uses TRBV18 with TRBJ2-1; 15 bases align to TRBD2. The CDR3 consists of 15 residues. V shed 6 bases, J shed 8 bases, and the junction held 5 bases outside the gene matches. CDR1 is KGHSH and CDR2 is LQKENI in the germline V gene. In nucleotides, the CDR3 is TGTGCCAGCTCGCCCGGGACTAGCGGGAGGCATGAGCAGTTCTTC. Encoded protein: CASSPGTSGRHEQFF.

The CDR3 reads CASSSLDIHNGNQPQHF. CDR3 DNA: TGTGCCAGCAGCTCGTTGGACATCCACAATGGGAATCAGCCCCAGCATTTT. V is TRBV7-8 and J is TRBJ1-5; maybe TRBD1 (5 bases). The ends were cut back, 4 bases at V and 4 bases at J, with 20 bases in the middle. Germline V gives CDR1 SGHVS, CDR2 FQNEAQ. CDR3 length: 17 amino acids.

The chain employs TRBV4-3 and TRBJ1-1; D gene unclear. The CDR3 loop spans 18 amino acids. The germline gives CDR1 LGHNA, CDR2 YSLEER. The V and J ends lost 1 base and 2 bases respectively, with 20 bases between them. The CDR3 DNA is TGCGCCAGCAGCCAAGGAGGGCTCCCCACCATATTAAACACTGAAGCTTTCTTT. It yields the protein CASSQGGLPTILNTEAFF.

The chain joins TRBV12-5 to TRBJ1-1; D is unresolved. The V and J ends lost 5 bases and 7 bases respectively, with 23 bases between them. CDR3 length: 16 residues. In germline, CDR1 is LGHNT, CDR2 FRNRAP. The CDR3 coding sequence is TGTGCTAGTGGTCCTCCCCCCTCGGACTTAAGAGGTGAAGCTTTCTTT. Protein sequence: CASGPPPSDLRGEAFF.

The V and J genes are TRBV6-5 and TRBJ2-7; possibly TRBD1 for D (6 bases). Trimming shortened V by 7 bases and J by 4 bases, and 14 bases separated the two germline ends. The CDR3 totals 13 residues. The germline CDR1 and CDR2 sequences are MNHEY and SVGAGI. Here the CDR3 DNA reads TGTGCCAGCAAGCAGGGGTTAGGGTACGAGCAGTACTTC. It codes for CASKQGLGYEQYF.

This chain connects TRBV24-1 to TRBJ2-3, with 8 bases aligning to TRBD1. The CDR3 length is 15 residues. Losses at the gene ends were 3 bases for V and 4 bases for J; bases not matched to a gene: 5. Germline assignment: CDR1 KGHDR and CDR2 SFDVKD. CDR3 in DNA: TGTGCCACCAGTGATCCTGGACAGGGATCAGATACGCAGTATTTT. Residues: CATSDPGQGSDTQYF.

DNA of the CDR3: TGTGCCAGCAGCTTCGAACAGGGGATCTATGGCTACACCTTC. Protein sequence: CASSFEQGIYGYTF. The chain uses TRBV5-4 and TRBJ1-2; 7 bases agree with TRBD1. The V segment lost 2 bases and the J segment 4 bases; nucleotides outside the gene matches: 5. The CDR3 has 14 amino acids. Germline V lookup: CDR1 SGHNT, CDR2 YYREEE (reference sequence).

For the CDR3, the DNA is TGTGCCTGGAAGGGGGCCTTAACCTCTTCAGGGGCCAACGTCCTGACTTTC. The encoded protein is CAWKGALTSSGANVLTF. The chain recombines TRBV30 with TRBJ2-6; 7 bases match TRBD1. Germline loops: CDR1 GTSNPN, CDR2 SVGIG (reference sequence). With V trimmed by 4 bases and J by 4 bases, 13 bases remained unmatched. This CDR3 is 17 amino acids long.

The chain joins TRBV5-1 to TRBJ2-7; 10 nucleotides agree with TRBD2. Trimming removed 1 base from V and 4 bases from J; junction bases left unmatched: 5. CDR3 size: 15 residues. Germline V gene data show CDR1 as SGHRS and CDR2 as YFSETQ. As DNA, the CDR3 is TGCGCCAGCAGCTTGCGGTCTAGCGGGGGTTACGAGCAGTACTTC. This gives the protein CASSLRSSGGYEQYF.

The gene calls are TRBV14 and TRBJ2-7; TRBD1 matches 9 bases. Losses at the gene ends were 9 bases for V and 7 bases for J; bases not matched to a gene: 16. The CDR3 runs 15 residues. Per germline, CDR1 SGHDN and CDR2 FVKESK. CDR3 sequence reads: CASIDRGNLQLEQYF. CDR3 coding DNA: TGTGCCAGTATCGACAGGGGGAATTTACAATTGGAGCAGTACTTC.

The chain employs TRBV28 and TRBJ2-1, with D tentatively TRBD2 (5 bases). Per the germline V gene, CDR1 is MDHEN and CDR2 is SYDVKM. Trimming removed 2 bases from V and 7 bases from J, with 15 bases in between. The length of the CDR3 is 15 residues. CDR3 sequence (DNA): TGTGCCAGCAGTTTAGGAGCGGACCCGGCAAATGAGCAGTTCTTC. It translates to CASSLGADPANEQFF.

V usage is TRBV7-9 and J usage is TRBJ1-4; D is unclear. Trimming took off 4 bases at V and 0 bases at J, with 9 bases between the two ends. This CDR3 spans 15 amino acids. Germline V CDR1 and CDR2: SEHNR, FQNEAQ (reference sequence). The CDR3 DNA is TGTGCCAGCAGCTATTCATCTACAACTAATGAAAAACTGTTTTTT. Residues: CASSYSSTTNEKLFF.

The CDR3: CASSLGPTTNYGYTF. In DNA, the CDR3 is TGTGCCAGCAGCTTAGGTCCTACTACTAACTATGGCTACACCTTC. The rearrangement joins TRBV7-2 to TRBJ1-2; no firm D call. Germline assignment: CDR1 SGHTA and CDR2 FQGNSA. The CDR3 runs 15 residues. V dropped 1 base and J dropped 0 bases, with 9 bases sitting between them. Supplemented by reference TRBV7-2 and TRBJ1-2, the full variable domain reads GAGVSQSPSNKVTEKGKDVELRCDPISGHTALYWYRQSLGQGLEFLIYFQGNSAPDKSGLPSDRFSAERTGGSVSTLTIQRTQQEDSAVYLCASSLGPTTNYGYTFGSGTRLTVV.

The V gene is TRBV4-3, the J gene TRBJ1-3; D perhaps matches TRBD1 (6 bases). V was pared by 0 bases and J by 0 bases, with 9 bases between. The CDR3 contains 16 residues. The germline CDR1 and CDR2 sequences are LGHNA and YSLEER. The CDR3 sequence is CASSQEGQLSGNTIYF. The CDR3 DNA is TGCGCCAGCAGCCAAGAAGGACAGCTCTCTGGAAACACCATATATTTT.

The rearrangement uses TRBV7-9 and TRBJ2-7; 10 nucleotides match TRBD1. This CDR3 is built from 12 residues. V trimming: 10 bases; J trimming: 2 bases; junction bases outside the gene matches: 2. Germline CDR1 reads SEHNR; CDR2 reads FQNEAQ (reference sequence). DNA of the CDR3: TGTGCCACCGGGACAGGGGCCTACGAGCAGTACTTC. Its translation is CATGTGAYEQYF.

CDR3 bases: TGTGCCACCAGCAGAGATGTTTCGGCGGCGAGCGAGCAGTACTTC. Its translation is CATSRDVSAASEQYF. J is TRBJ2-7 and V is TRBV15, with unresolved D. Germline V gene lookup returns CDR1 LNHNV and CDR2 YYDKDF (reference sequence). Deletions cut 0 bases from V and 6 bases from J, with 15 bases between. CDR3 length: 15 residues.

The rearrangement links TRBV11-2 to TRBJ2-5; unclear D gene. Trimming removed 5 bases from V and 2 bases from J, with 3 bases in between. CDR1 and CDR2 (germline): SGHAT, FQNNGV. This CDR3 contains 11 residues. Here the CDR3 reads CASSQQETQYF. Here the CDR3 DNA reads TGTGCCAGCAGCCAGCAAGAGACCCAGTACTTC.

This sequence joins TRBV5-1 and TRBJ2-3; 7 positions match TRBD2. The junction had 13 bases not matched to a gene; V was cut back by 2 bases and J by 1 base. This CDR3 is built from 18 residues. From germline, CDR1 is SGHRS and CDR2 YFSETQ. In nucleotides, the CDR3 is TGCGCCAGCAGCTTTAAGGCGGGAGTAGGTGACGGCACAGATACGCAGTATTTT. Translated: CASSFKAGVGDGTDTQYF.

The chain recombines TRBV13 with TRBJ1-2; D is undetermined. Germline lookup yields CDR1 PRHDT and CDR2 FYEKMQ (reference sequence). The CDR3 covers 12 residues. The germline V and J ends were trimmed by 5 bases and 2 bases, with 6 bases remaining between them. This CDR3 is CASSTGNYGYTF. DNA of the CDR3: TGTGCCAGCAGCACCGGGAACTATGGCTACACCTTC. The full variable domain, its missing parts supplied by reference TRBV13 and TRBJ1-2, is AAGVIQSPRHLIKEKRETATLKCYPIPRHDTVYWYQQGPGQDPQFLISFYEKMQSDKGSIPDRFSAQQFSDYHSELNMSSLELGDSALYFCASSTGNYGYTFGSGTRLTVV.

This chain joins TRBV7-2 and TRBJ2-3; a possible D gene is TRBD2 (7 bases). V shed 1 base and J shed 14 bases, with 16 bases lying between them. Germline CDR1 and CDR2: SGHTA and FQGNSA. CDR3 length: 13 amino acids. Here the CDR3 DNA reads TGTGCCAGCAGCTTAGTCGGACTAGGGGGTCCGTATTTT. It yields the protein CASSLVGLGGPYF.

This clone was counted a single time. The chain carries TRBV6-5 and TRBJ2-7; 8 positions agree with TRBD1. CDR1 is MNHEY and CDR2 is SVGAGI in the germline V gene. There are 14 residues in the CDR3. The J segment lost 5 bases and the V segment lost 4 bases, leaving 7 bases of the junction unmatched. The CDR3 loop is CASSSSGTGDEQYF. As DNA, the CDR3 is TGTGCCAGCAGTTCTTCCGGGACAGGCGACGAGCAGTACTTC.

The sample holds one count of this clone. This rearrangement joins TRBV15 to TRBJ1-2, with D hard to call. V was cut by 1 base and J by 4 bases, with 10 bases left in between. Germline CDR1 LNHNV, CDR2 YYDKDF (reference sequence). The CDR3 is 14 amino acids. CDR3 nucleotide sequence: TGTGCCACCAGCAGAGGATCGGTGCGCTATGGCTACACCTTC. It codes for CATSRGSVRYGYTF.

The chain is built from TRBV11-2 and TRBJ2-1; D possibly corresponds to TRBD2 (7 bases). The V end was cut by 2 bases, the J end by 9 bases, with 11 bases between. This CDR3 region has 13 residues. Per the germline V gene, CDR1 is SGHAT and CDR2 is FQNNGV. Here the CDR3 reads CASSLSRGGEQFF. CDR3 in DNA: TGTGCCAGCAGCTTAAGTAGGGGGGGTGAGCAGTTCTTC.

The chain is built from TRBV5-1 and TRBJ1-1; no clear D gene. V dropped 0 bases and J dropped 7 bases, with 10 bases sitting between them. From germline, CDR1 is SGHRS and CDR2 YFSETQ. CDR3 length: 13 residues. CDR3 coding DNA: TGCGCCAGCAGCTTGGGGCGGGCAAGTGAAGCTTTCTTT. Protein sequence: CASSLGRASEAFF.

The chain combines TRBV28 with TRBJ2-1, with a weak D call TRBD2 (5 bases). The V gene lost 8 bases and the J gene lost 0 bases, with 14 bases spanning the gap. Germline CDR1 reads MDHEN; CDR2 reads SYDVKM. CDR3 length: 15 residues. CDR3 loop: CASEKGGLSYNEQFF. The CDR3 nucleotides read TGTGCCAGCGAAAAAGGAGGCCTCTCCTACAATGAGCAGTTCTTC.

The chain recombines TRBV27 with TRBJ2-7, with 7 nucleotides matching TRBD1. CDR3 length: 17 residues. The V gene end was trimmed by 5 bases and the J gene end by 6 bases; junction bases not matched to a gene: 19. Germline V gives CDR1 MNHEY, CDR2 SMNVEV (reference sequence). The CDR3 DNA follows: TGTGCCAGCAGTGGGGCCCTGTGGGCAGGGGGTCTGTCCGAGCAGTACTTC. It encodes CASSGALWAGGLSEQYF.

The V call is TRBV5-1, the J call TRBJ2-5; a weak D match, TRBD1 (6 bases). Per the germline V gene, CDR1 is SGHRS and CDR2 is YFSETQ. The V and J ends lost 4 bases and 5 bases respectively, with 18 bases between them. The CDR3 consists of 15 residues. CDR3 region: CASSPKGQGLETQYF. The DNA for the CDR3 is TGCGCCAGCAGCCCGAAGGGGCAGGGGTTGGAGACCCAGTACTTC. Full variable domain (outside the CDR3, taken from reference TRBV5-1 and TRBJ2-5): KAGVTQTPRYLIKTRGQQVTLSCSPISGHRSVSWYQQTPGQGLQFLFEYFSETQRNKGNFPGRFSGRQFSNSRSEMNVSTLELGDSALYLCASSPKGQGLETQYFGPGTRLLVL.

CDR3 loop: CASNQGEEQFF. The CDR3 DNA follows: TGTGCCAGCAACCAGGGGGAGGAGCAGTTCTTC. V gene TRBV7-9 combines with J gene TRBJ2-1, with 7 bases fitting TRBD1. The germline CDR1 and CDR2 sequences are SEHNR and FQNEAQ (reference sequence). After removal of 7 bases from V and 10 bases from J, the junction contained 4 bases not matched to a gene. This CDR3 is built from 11 residues.